This TCR beta chain was sequenced in a study of OX40 agonist ivuxolimab in advanced cancers. As for the study in general: Two cutaneous melanoma patients and one hepatocellular carcinoma patient, three in all, had partial responses. Findings of the study overall: Clonal expansion among partial responders at 0.1-3.0 mg/kg ranked near the lowest. Antigen specificity was not determined for the expanded peripheral T cells.

Patients who had autoimmune disease history or got systemic immunosuppression were left out. The CDR3 loop spans 21 amino acids. With V trimmed by 4 bases and J by 0 bases, 17 bases remained unmatched. From germline, CDR1 is MGHRA and CDR2 YSYEKL. Note on this clone: Antigen: not known.

The data were produced by immunoSEQ multiplex PCR, yet TCRdb's version contains in-frame clones alone and is incomplete. This sample carries roughly 65,000 clones, 90% to 95% of them seen once, and the ten largest clones take less than 0.3%. The sequencing here drew on CD4+ or CD8+ T cells sorted from blood, taken in a trial of the OX40 agonist ivuxolimab. This receptor was taken from an adult with an advanced solid tumor such as melanoma, head and neck, liver or kidney cancer. The V gene is TRBV4-1, the J gene TRBJ2-3, with 12 bases that match TRBD2. DNA for the CDR3: TGCGCCAGCAGCCGTCGTTTCTCTAGCGGGAGGGCCCCACCAAGCACAGATACGCAGTATTTT. Protein: CASSRRFSSGRAPPSTDTQYF.